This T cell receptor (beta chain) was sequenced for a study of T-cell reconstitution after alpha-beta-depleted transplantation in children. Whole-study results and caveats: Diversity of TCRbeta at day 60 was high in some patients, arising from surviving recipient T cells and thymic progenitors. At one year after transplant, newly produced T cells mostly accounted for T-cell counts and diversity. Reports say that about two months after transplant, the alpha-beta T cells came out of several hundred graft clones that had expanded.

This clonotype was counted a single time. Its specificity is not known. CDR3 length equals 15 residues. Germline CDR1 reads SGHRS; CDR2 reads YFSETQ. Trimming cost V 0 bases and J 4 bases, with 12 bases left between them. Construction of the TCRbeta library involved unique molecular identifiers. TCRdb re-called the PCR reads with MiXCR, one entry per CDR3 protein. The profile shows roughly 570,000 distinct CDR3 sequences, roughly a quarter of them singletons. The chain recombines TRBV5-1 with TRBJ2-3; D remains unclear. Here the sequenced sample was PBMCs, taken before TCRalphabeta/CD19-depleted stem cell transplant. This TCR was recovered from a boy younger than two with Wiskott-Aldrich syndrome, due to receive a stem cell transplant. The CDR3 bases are TGCGCCAGCAGCTTGGTGTTTACGGCTCCAGATACGCAGTATTTT. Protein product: CASSLVFTAPDTQYF.